This T cell receptor (beta chain) was recorded in a study of Ad26.COV2.S vaccination and SARS-CoV-2 variants. Turning to the study itself: Donor was one of the participants in the Ad26.COV2.S arm of the COV1001 trial.

TCRdb's copy holds only in-frame clones and misses some; the assay was immunoSEQ multiplex PCR. This sample has 300,000 to 400,000 clones, with around 87% found just once. Documented treatment: approximately 18 received Ad26.COV2.S at low or high dose, single or two shots; a few received placebo; per-sample allocation not given. The study sampled participants on day 63 after the first vaccine or placebo injection. The V gene lost 0 bases and the J gene lost 3 bases, with 9 bases spanning the gap. Germline CDR1 is LGHNA and CDR2 is YNFKEQ. There are 14 residues in the CDR3. This specimen was peripheral blood, taken in a trial of Ad26.COV2.S vaccine versus placebo. The receptor comes from a person between 18 and 65 years old who received the Ad26.COV2.S COVID-19 vaccine or a placebo. The chain carries TRBV4-2 and TRBJ2-7, with D possibly matching TRBD1 (5 bases). The CDR3 coding sequence is TGTGCCAGCAGCCAAGACAGGGATTTCTACGAGCAGTACTTC. Translation gives CASSQDRDFYEQYF.